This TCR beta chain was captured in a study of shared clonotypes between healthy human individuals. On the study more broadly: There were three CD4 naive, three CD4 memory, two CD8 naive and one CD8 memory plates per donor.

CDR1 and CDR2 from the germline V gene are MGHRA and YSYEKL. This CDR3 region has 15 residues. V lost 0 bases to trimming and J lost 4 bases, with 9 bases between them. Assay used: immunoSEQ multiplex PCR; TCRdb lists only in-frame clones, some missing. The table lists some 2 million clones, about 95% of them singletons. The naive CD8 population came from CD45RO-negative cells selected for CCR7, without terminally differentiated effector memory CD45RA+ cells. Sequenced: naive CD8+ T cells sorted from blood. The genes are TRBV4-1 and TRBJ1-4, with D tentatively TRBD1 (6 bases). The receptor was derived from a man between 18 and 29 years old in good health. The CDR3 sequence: CASSQETGFNEKLFF. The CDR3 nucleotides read TGCGCCAGCAGCCAAGAAACAGGGTTTAATGAAAAACTGTTTTTT.